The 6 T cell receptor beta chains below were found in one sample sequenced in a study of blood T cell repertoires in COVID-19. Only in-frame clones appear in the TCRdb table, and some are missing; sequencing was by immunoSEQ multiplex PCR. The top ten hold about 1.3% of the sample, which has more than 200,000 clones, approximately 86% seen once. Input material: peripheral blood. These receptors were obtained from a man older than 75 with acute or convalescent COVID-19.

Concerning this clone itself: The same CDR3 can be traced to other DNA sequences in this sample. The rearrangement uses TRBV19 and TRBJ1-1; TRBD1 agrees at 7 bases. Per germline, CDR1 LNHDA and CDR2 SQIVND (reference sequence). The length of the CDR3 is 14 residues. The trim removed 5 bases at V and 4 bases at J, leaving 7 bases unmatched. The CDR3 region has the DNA TGTGCCAGTAGTCTCACAGGGGTAGGCACTGAAGCTTTCTTT. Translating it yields CASSLTGVGTEAFF.

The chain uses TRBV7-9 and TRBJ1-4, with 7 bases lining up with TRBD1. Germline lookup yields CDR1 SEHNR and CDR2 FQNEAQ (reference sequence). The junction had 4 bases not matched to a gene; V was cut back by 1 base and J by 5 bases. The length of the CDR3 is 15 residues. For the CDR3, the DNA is TGTGCCAGCAGCTTAGAGGGACAGCCGAATGAAAAACTGTTTTTT. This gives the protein CASSLEGQPNEKLFF.

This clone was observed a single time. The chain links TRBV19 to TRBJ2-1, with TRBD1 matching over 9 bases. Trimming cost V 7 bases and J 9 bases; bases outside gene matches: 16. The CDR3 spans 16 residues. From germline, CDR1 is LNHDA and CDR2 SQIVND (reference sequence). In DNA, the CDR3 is TGTGCCAGTACTCCAGCCGGGGGGACAGGGACTCGTGAGCAGTTCTTC. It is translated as CASTPAGGTGTREQFF. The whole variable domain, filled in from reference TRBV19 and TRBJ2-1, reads DGGITQSPKYLFRKEGQNVTLSCEQNLNHDAMYWYRQDPGQGLRLIYYSQIVNDFQKGDIAEGYSVSREKKESFPLTVTSAQKNPTAFYLCASTPAGGTGTREQFFGPGTRLTVL.

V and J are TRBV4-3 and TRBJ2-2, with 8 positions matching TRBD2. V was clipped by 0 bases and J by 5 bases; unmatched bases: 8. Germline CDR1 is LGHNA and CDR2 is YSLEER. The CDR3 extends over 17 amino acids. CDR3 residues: CASSQDWSGGETGELFF. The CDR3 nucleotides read TGCGCCAGCAGCCAAGATTGGTCCGGGGGGGAGACCGGGGAGCTGTTTTTT.

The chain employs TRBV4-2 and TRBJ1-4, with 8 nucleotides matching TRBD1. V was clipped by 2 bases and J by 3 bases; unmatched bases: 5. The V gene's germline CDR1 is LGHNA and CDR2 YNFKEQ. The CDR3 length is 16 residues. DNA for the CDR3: TGTGCCAGCAGCCAACCGGACAGGGCGGCTAATGAAAAACTGTTTTTT. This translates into CASSQPDRAANEKLFF.

CDR3 amino acids: CASSQVGTGGDEQYF. CDR3 DNA: TGCGCCAGCAGCCAAGTGGGAACAGGGGGTGACGAGCAGTACTTC. The rearrangement uses TRBV4-1 and TRBJ2-7, with 8 bases matching TRBD1. Germline assignment: CDR1 MGHRA and CDR2 YSYEKL. Trimming took 1 base from V and 5 from J; bases not matched to a gene: 7. The CDR3 extends over 15 amino acids.